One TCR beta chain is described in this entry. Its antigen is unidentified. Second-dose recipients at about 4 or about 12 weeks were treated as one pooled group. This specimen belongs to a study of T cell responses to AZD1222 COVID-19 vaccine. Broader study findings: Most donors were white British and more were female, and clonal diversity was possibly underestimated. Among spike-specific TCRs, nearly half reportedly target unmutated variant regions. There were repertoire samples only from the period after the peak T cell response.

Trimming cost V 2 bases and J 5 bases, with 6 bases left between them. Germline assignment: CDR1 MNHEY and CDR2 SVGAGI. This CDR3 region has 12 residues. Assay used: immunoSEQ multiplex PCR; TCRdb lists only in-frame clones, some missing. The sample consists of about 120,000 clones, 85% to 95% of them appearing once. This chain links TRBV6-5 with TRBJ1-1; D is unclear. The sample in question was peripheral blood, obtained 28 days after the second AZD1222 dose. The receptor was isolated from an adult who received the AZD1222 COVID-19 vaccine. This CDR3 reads CASSYKGTEAFF. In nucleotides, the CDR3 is TGTGCCAGCAGTTACAAGGGAACTGAAGCTTTCTTT.